Listed here is a single T cell receptor beta chain. This sample stems from a study of stem cell transplantation in POMP-related autoinflammatory disease. Germline V lookup: CDR1 MNHNY, CDR2 SVGAGI (reference sequence). The CDR3 is 15 residues long. The V and J ends lost 5 bases and 4 bases respectively, with 17 bases between them. Measured with immunoSEQ multiplex PCR; TCRdb has only the in-frame clones, and not every one. The table records tens of thousands of clones, roughly four fifths of them present only once. The chain combines TRBV6-6 with TRBJ1-2, with D unresolved. The specimen comprised CD4+ T cells from PBMCs, sampled before stem cell transplantation. The sequence derives from a human donor with POMP-related autoinflammation and immune dysregulation (PRAID). This CDR3 is CASSIPDHGFYGYTF. CDR3 DNA: TGTGCCAGCAGTATACCGGACCACGGATTCTATGGCTACACCTTC.